The 6 T cell receptor beta chains presented below share a single source sample, sequenced in a study of persistence of HIV-infected CD4 T cells. This was the immunoSEQ version 4 assay in survey mode. Generated by immunoSEQ multiplex PCR, the TCRdb table keeps only in-frame clones and is missing some. The table lists about 60,000 clones, roughly 75% of them singletons. Antigens for these TCRs are unknown. The stimulus was an HIV-1 Gag 15-mer peptide pool, 1 ug/peptide/mL. Sorted nonresponding memory CD4+ T cells were CD40L-negative, CD69-negative, CD45RO-high. The input for sequencing was CD4+ T cells sorted from PBMCs after roughly 18-hour stimulation, taken from a patient who received antiretroviral therapy. These receptors all stem from an adult man with HIV who was CMV-seropositive.

The chain uses TRBV19 and TRBJ1-1; D ambiguous. The V gene lost 3 bases and the J gene lost 4 bases, with 12 bases spanning the gap. Germline V gives CDR1 LNHDA, CDR2 SQIVND (reference sequence). The CDR3 has 14 amino acids. The CDR3 DNA follows: TGTGCCAGTAGTATCACCAACCTCGTCACTGAAGCTTTCTTT. Its protein is CASSITNLVTEAFF.

This chain uses TRBV7-9 with TRBJ1-6; 12 nucleotides align to TRBD1. V lost 6 bases and J lost 14; bases outside the gene matches: 8. Germline CDR1 SEHNR, CDR2 FQNEAQ (reference sequence). CDR3 length: 14 residues. CDR3 sequence reads: CASSTGTGGNALHF. CDR3 bases: TGTGCCAGCAGTACCGGGACAGGGGGCAACGCCCTCCACTTT.

The chain combines TRBV9 with TRBJ2-1, with D tentatively TRBD2 (5 bases). The CDR3 is 13 amino acids. V was trimmed by 0 bases and J by 7 bases, leaving 8 bases between them. Germline-derived CDR1 and CDR2 are SGDLS and YYNGEE. In nucleotides, the CDR3 is TGTGCCAGCAGCGTAGGTAGCGTGAATGAGCAGTTCTTC. Translated: CASSVGSVNEQFF.

The chain uses TRBV29-1 and TRBJ2-7; perhaps TRBD2 as D (7 bases). The length of the CDR3 is 11 residues. Deletions cut 4 bases from V and 6 bases from J, with 10 bases between. CDR1 and CDR2 from the germline V gene are SQVTM and ANQGSEA. CDR3 nucleotides: TGCAGCGTTGGAGGGGGGGGCGAGCAGTACTTC. Amino acid sequence: CSVGGGGEQYF.

The rearrangement uses TRBV28 and TRBJ2-3; maybe TRBD1 (7 bases). Germline lookup yields CDR1 MDHEN and CDR2 SYDVKM. This CDR3 contains 14 residues. Trimming left V 7 bases short and J 0 bases short, with 11 bases between. The CDR3 DNA follows: TGTGCCAGCATCCCAGGGGGGAGCACAGATACGCAGTATTTT. This translates into CASIPGGSTDTQYF. The full variable domain, its missing parts supplied by reference TRBV28 and TRBJ2-3, is DVKVTQSSRYLVKRTGEKVFLECVQDMDHENMFWYRQDPGLGLRLIYFSYDVKMKEKGDIPEGYSVSREKKERFSLILESASTNQTSMYLCASIPGGSTDTQYFGPGTRLTVL.

This clone was observed a few times. This chain joins TRBV27 and TRBJ2-1; 9 bases are a match to TRBD1. The ends lost 6 bases at V and 0 bases at J; junction bases unmatched: 15. Germline V gene sequence: CDR1 MNHEY, CDR2 SMNVEV (reference sequence). The CDR3 consists of 19 residues. The CDR3 spells CASSPQGQGLRSSYNEQFF. DNA of the CDR3: TGTGCCAGCAGCCCCCAGGGACAGGGCCTACGGAGCTCCTACAATGAGCAGTTCTTC.